This TCR beta chain was captured in a study of identical twins' blood T cells. Each CDR3 protein gets one entry after TCRdb re-called the 5' RACE reads with MiXCR. Among fewer than 450,000 distinct CDR3 sequences listed, roughly 30% were seen once. This clonotype has only a few counts. This may come from a read error, since a much larger clone is one base off. In germline, CDR1 is SNHLY, CDR2 FYNNEI. The CDR3 contains 15 residues. Donors were six healthy women in three monozygous twin pairs. The sequence derives from a woman aged 18 to 55 in good health. Sequencing was carried out using PBMCs. The chain couples TRBV2 to TRBJ2-7; 8 positions match TRBD1. CDR3 loop: CTSSDVRQGSYEQYF. CDR3 nucleotides: TGTACCAGCAGTGATGTCAGACAGGGGTCCTACGAGCAGTACTTC.